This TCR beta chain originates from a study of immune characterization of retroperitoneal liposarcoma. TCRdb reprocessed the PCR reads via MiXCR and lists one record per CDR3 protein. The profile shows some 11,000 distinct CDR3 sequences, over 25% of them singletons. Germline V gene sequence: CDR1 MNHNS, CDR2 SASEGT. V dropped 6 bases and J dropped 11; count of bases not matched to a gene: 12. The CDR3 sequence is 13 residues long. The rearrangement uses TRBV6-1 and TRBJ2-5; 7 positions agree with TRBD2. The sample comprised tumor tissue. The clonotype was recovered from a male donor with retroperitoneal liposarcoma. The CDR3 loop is CASRTSPYNEQYF. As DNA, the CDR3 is TGTGCCAGCAGGACTAGCCCGTACAATGAGCAGTACTTC.